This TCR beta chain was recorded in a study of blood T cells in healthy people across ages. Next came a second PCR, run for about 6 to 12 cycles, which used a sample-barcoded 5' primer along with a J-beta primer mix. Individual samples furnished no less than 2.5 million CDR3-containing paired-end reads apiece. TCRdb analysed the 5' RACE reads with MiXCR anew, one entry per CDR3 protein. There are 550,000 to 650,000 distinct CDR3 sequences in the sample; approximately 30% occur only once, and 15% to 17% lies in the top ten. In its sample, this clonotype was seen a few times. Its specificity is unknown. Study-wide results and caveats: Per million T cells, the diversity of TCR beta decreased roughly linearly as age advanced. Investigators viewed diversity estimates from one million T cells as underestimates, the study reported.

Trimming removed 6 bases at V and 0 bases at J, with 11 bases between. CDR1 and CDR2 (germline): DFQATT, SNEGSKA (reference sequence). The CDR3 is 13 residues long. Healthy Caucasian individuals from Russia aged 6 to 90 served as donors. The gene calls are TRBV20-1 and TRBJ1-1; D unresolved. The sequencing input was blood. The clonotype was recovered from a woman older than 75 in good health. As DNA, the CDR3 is TGCAGTGCGTCTGTATCTTTGAACACTGAAGCTTTCTTT. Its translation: CSASVSLNTEAFF.